This T cell receptor beta chain was recovered during a study of T cell responses to AZD1222 COVID-19 vaccine. General observations from the study: Spike-specific TCR breadth and depth went up after people got two AZD1222 doses. Among spike-specific TCRs, nearly half reportedly target unmutated variant regions. CD4 TCRs covered the whole spike, strongest at regions 160-218 and 743-854.

Using immunoSEQ multiplex PCR, the repertoire was profiled, and TCRdb retains in-frame clones only, with some absent. The sample includes about 49,000 clones, around 85% of them seen just once. Worth noting for this clone: The antigen remains undetermined.

V was clipped by 0 bases and J by 6 bases, with 12 bases between them. There are 14 residues in the CDR3. Germline CDR1 reads SGDLS; CDR2 reads YYNGEE. The TCR originated in an adult in good health. The sample consisted of peripheral blood, taken on day 0 of MenACWY control vaccination. J is TRBJ1-1 and V is TRBV9; perhaps TRBD1 as D (5 bases). CDR3 DNA sequence: TGTGCCAGCAGCGTAGGGTCGGGGGGTTCTGAAGCTTTCTTT. This translates into CASSVGSGGSEAFF.